Below, 26 T cell receptor beta chains from the same sample are listed, as sequenced in a study of shared clonotypes between healthy human individuals. Measured with immunoSEQ multiplex PCR; TCRdb has only the in-frame clones, and not every one. The table has under 2,000,000 clones, about 94% seen once. CD45RO-negative, CCR7-selected cells formed the naive CD8 fraction, which excluded terminally differentiated effector memory CD45RA+ cells. Sequenced sample: naive CD8+ T cells sorted from blood. These receptors originate from a man between 18 and 35 years old in good health.

Comment on this clone: Different DNA sequences within this sample yield the same CDR3. The chain recombines TRBV18 with TRBJ2-7; D not certain. Between the trimmed V and J ends, which lost 2 bases and 0 bases, there was a span of 5 bases. CDR1 KGHSH and CDR2 LQKENI come from the germline V gene. The CDR3 runs to 13 residues. Written as DNA, the CDR3 is TGTGCCAGCTCACCAAAAACCTCCTACGAGCAGTACTTC. This sequence encodes CASSPKTSYEQYF.

The chain employs TRBV10-3 and TRBJ2-3, with 9 bases matching TRBD1. The CDR3 is 15 amino acids. Germline V gives CDR1 ENHRY, CDR2 SYGVKD. Trimming removed 2 bases from V and 2 bases from J; junction bases left unmatched: 2. This chain's CDR3 is CAISEGTGHTDTQYF. The DNA for the CDR3 is TGTGCCATCAGTGAGGGGACAGGGCACACAGATACGCAGTATTTT.

The chain combines TRBV4-1 with TRBJ2-7; no reliable D call. The CDR3 contains 13 residues. Germline CDR1 reads MGHRA; CDR2 reads YSYEKL. V was shortened by 3 bases and J by 3 bases, with 9 bases between the two germline ends. The CDR3: CASSQVGYYEQYF. CDR3 nucleotide sequence: TGCGCCAGCAGCCAGGTGGGCTACTACGAGCAGTACTTC.

This chain joins TRBV27 and TRBJ2-3; no clear D gene. The CDR3 contains 16 residues. Germline lookup yields CDR1 MNHEY and CDR2 SMNVEV (reference sequence). V lost 6 bases, J lost 1 base, and 17 bases lay in between. The CDR3 loop is CASSSTVPFGTDTQYF. In DNA form, the CDR3 reads TGTGCCAGCAGCTCTACCGTTCCCTTTGGCACAGATACGCAGTATTTT.

This clone appeared a single time. The CDR3 spells CASSEDRNYGYTF. CDR3 coding DNA: TGCGCCAGCAGTGAGGACAGGAACTATGGCTACACCTTC. V gene TRBV10-1 combines with J gene TRBJ1-2; a possible D gene is TRBD1 (6 bases). Germline CDR1 WNHNN, CDR2 SYGVQD (reference sequence). This CDR3 is 13 amino acids long. Trimming left V 2 bases short and J 2 bases short, with 6 bases between.

V usage is TRBV5-1 and J usage is TRBJ2-1, with 10 nucleotides matching TRBD1. The CDR3 consists of 13 residues. CDR1 and CDR2 from the germline V gene are SGHRS and YFSETQ. Trimming at V came to 4 bases and at J to 6 bases, leaving 1 base not matched to a gene. CDR3: CASSRTGGNEQFF. As DNA, the CDR3 is TGCGCCAGCAGCAGGACAGGGGGCAATGAGCAGTTCTTC.

This chain joins TRBV5-8 and TRBJ1-5, with 9 bases aligning to TRBD1. V dropped 0 bases and J dropped 6; count of bases not matched to a gene: 4. This CDR3 has 15 amino acids. From germline, CDR1 is SGHTS and CDR2 YDEGEE. CDR3 nucleotides: TGTGCCAGCAGCTTGGGACAGGGGGTGGGTCAGCCCCAGCATTTT. Protein: CASSLGQGVGQPQHF.

The V and J genes are TRBV7-9 and TRBJ2-5, with 10 bases fitting TRBD2. The CDR3 is 16 amino acids. V was clipped by 4 bases and J by 0 bases; unmatched bases: 5. Germline V gene data show CDR1 as SEHNR and CDR2 as FQNEAQ (reference sequence). The CDR3 coding sequence is TGTGCCAGCAGCTGGGGGACTAGCGAGTACCAAGAGACCCAGTACTTC. Its protein is CASSWGTSEYQETQYF.

The V and J genes are TRBV6-1 and TRBJ1-1; D is undetermined. Germline V lookup: CDR1 MNHNS, CDR2 SASEGT. The ends were cut back, 10 bases at V and 5 bases at J, with 14 bases in the middle. The CDR3 runs 12 residues. This chain's CDR3 is CATRKVGTEAFF. In DNA, the CDR3 is TGTGCCACCCGCAAGGTAGGGACTGAAGCTTTCTTT.

This chain connects TRBV28 to TRBJ2-3; 7 bases agree with TRBD2. The germline V gene encodes CDR1 MDHEN and CDR2 SYDVKM. Germline trimming cut 2 bases from V and 5 bases from J; bases unmatched to any gene: 13. The CDR3 length is 17 residues. The CDR3 protein is CASSLVLAGGGRDTQYF. The CDR3 region has the DNA TGTGCCAGCAGTTTAGTGTTAGCGGGCGGAGGAAGAGATACGCAGTATTTT.

The CDR3 here is CASRFISGSYNEQFF. The DNA of the CDR3 is TGTGCCAGCAGATTCATTAGCGGTTCCTACAATGAGCAGTTCTTC. This chain uses TRBV6-5 with TRBJ2-1; tentative D call: TRBD2 (6 bases). V was shortened by 6 bases and J by 1 base, with 13 bases between the two germline ends. Germline CDR1 reads MNHEY; CDR2 reads SVGAGI. The CDR3 sequence is 15 residues long.

The CDR3 spells CASRASWGLGETQYF. The CDR3 DNA sequence: TGCGCCAGCAGGGCATCGTGGGGCCTAGGGGAGACCCAGTACTTC. The genes are TRBV5-1 and TRBJ2-5; TRBD1 might be the D (5 bases). This CDR3 has 15 residues. V was clipped by 5 bases and J by 5 bases, with 19 bases between them. Germline loops: CDR1 SGHRS, CDR2 YFSETQ.

The chain couples TRBV5-6 to TRBJ2-5; D is possibly TRBD1 (5 bases). This CDR3 is 13 amino acids long. CDR1 and CDR2 (germline): SGHDT, YYEEEE. The germline V and J ends were trimmed by 5 bases and 0 bases, with 8 bases remaining between them. Here the CDR3 DNA reads TGTGCCAGCAGGGACACCAACCAAGAGACCCAGTACTTC. It codes for CASRDTNQETQYF. Filled out from reference TRBV5-6 and TRBJ2-5, the complete variable domain reads DAGVTQSPTHLIKTRGQQVTLRCSPKSGHDTVSWYQQALGQGPQFIFQYYEEEERQRGNFPDRFSGHQFPNYSSELNVNALLLGDSALYLCASRDTNQETQYFGPGTRLLVL.

This chain connects TRBV30 to TRBJ2-1, with D possibly being TRBD1 (8 bases). V was cut by 5 bases and J by 8 bases, with 19 bases left in between. Looked up from germline, CDR1 is GTSNPN and CDR2 is SVGIG (reference sequence). CDR3 length equals 14 residues. CDR3 bases: TGTGCCTGGCTTGAGACAGGGGCGGGAGATGAGCAGTTCTTC. It translates to CAWLETGAGDEQFF.

The V and J genes are TRBV7-3 and TRBJ2-2; D is ambiguous. Trimming stripped 3 bases from V and 6 bases from J, with 8 bases between. Germline V gene lookup returns CDR1 SGHTA and CDR2 FQGTGA. The CDR3 covers 13 residues. The CDR3 here is CASSFTLAGELFF. The DNA of the CDR3 is TGTGCCAGCAGCTTCACGTTGGCCGGGGAGCTGTTTTTT.

V usage is TRBV11-2 and J usage is TRBJ2-7, with no clear D. The germline V and J ends were trimmed by 5 bases and 3 bases, with 11 bases remaining between them. Germline loops: CDR1 SGHAT, CDR2 FQNNGV. This CDR3 is built from 13 residues. Here the CDR3 DNA reads TGTGCCAGCAGCGAGACTTGGCTCTACGAGCAGTACTTC. Translated: CASSETWLYEQYF. Looking up the rest from reference TRBV11-2 and TRBJ2-7 gives the full variable domain: EAGVAQSPRYKIIEKRQSVAFWCNPISGHATLYWYQQILGQGPKLLIQFQNNGVVDDSQLPKDRFSAERLKGVDSTLKIQPAKLEDSAVYLCASSETWLYEQYFGPGTRLTVT.

To note about this clone: Other nucleotide sequences from this sample produce the same CDR3. This chain joins TRBV7-9 and TRBJ2-3; 10 positions agree with TRBD2. Looked up from germline, CDR1 is SEHNR and CDR2 is FQNEAQ (reference sequence). The CDR3 sequence is 15 residues long. Trimming at V came to 5 bases and at J to 0 bases, leaving 2 bases not matched to a gene. The CDR3 spells CASSLLAGSTDTQYF. The CDR3, as DNA: TGTGCCAGCAGCCTACTAGCGGGGAGCACAGATACGCAGTATTTT.

The chain couples TRBV18 to TRBJ2-7, with a possible D match to TRBD1 (6 bases). Trimming stripped 1 base from V and 1 base from J, with 11 bases between. Looked up from germline, CDR1 is KGHSH and CDR2 is LQKENI. The CDR3 runs 15 residues. CDR3 DNA sequence: TGTGCCAGCTCACCACTGGACAGTGCGTCCTACGAGCAGTACTTC. The encoded protein is CASSPLDSASYEQYF.

The V and J genes are TRBV13 and TRBJ2-1; D is uncertain. The CDR3 is 14 amino acids. Trimming took off 0 bases at V and 2 bases at J, with 5 bases between the two ends. CDR1 and CDR2 from the germline V gene are PRHDT and FYEKMQ (reference sequence). CDR3 in DNA: TGTGCCAGCAGCTTAGGACGGACCTACAATGAGCAGTTCTTC. It yields the protein CASSLGRTYNEQFF. Using reference TRBV13 and TRBJ2-1 for the parts outside the CDR3, the full variable domain is AAGVIQSPRHLIKEKRETATLKCYPIPRHDTVYWYQQGPGQDPQFLISFYEKMQSDKGSIPDRFSAQQFSDYHSELNMSSLELGDSALYFCASSLGRTYNEQFFGPGTRLTVL.

The rearrangement links TRBV6-1 to TRBJ2-2; unclear D gene. Per the germline V gene, CDR1 is MNHNS and CDR2 is SASEGT. The length of the CDR3 is 15 residues. Trimming took 2 bases from V and 4 from J, leaving 11 bases between them. This CDR3 reads CASSESPGSTGELFF. The CDR3 DNA is TGTGCCAGCAGTGAATCCCCCGGCAGCACCGGGGAGCTGTTTTTT.

About this clone itself: Distinct nucleotide sequences in the sample also encode this CDR3. V usage is TRBV13 and J usage is TRBJ2-7; 10 bases are shared with TRBD1. V shed 4 bases, J shed 2 bases, and the junction held 5 bases outside the gene matches. CDR1 PRHDT and CDR2 FYEKMQ come from the germline V gene (reference sequence). This CDR3 contains 15 residues. This CDR3 is CASSSAGTGAYEQYF. The CDR3 DNA is TGTGCCAGCAGCTCTGCCGGGACAGGGGCCTACGAGCAGTACTTC.

This sequence joins TRBV27 and TRBJ1-6; the D gene is possibly TRBD1 (5 bases). The germline CDR1 and CDR2 sequences are MNHEY and SMNVEV (reference sequence). Trimming left V 0 bases short and J 6 bases short, with 15 bases between. The CDR3 runs to 17 residues. The CDR3 sequence: CASSLSGWGGTNSPLHF. The CDR3 DNA reads as TGTGCCAGCAGTTTATCGGGCTGGGGGGGGACTAATTCACCCCTCCACTTT.

CDR3 nucleotide sequence: TGTGCCAGCAGCTTAGCGACAGGGGTAATCTACGAGCAGTACTTC. It translates to CASSLATGVIYEQYF. The V gene is TRBV7-6, the J gene TRBJ2-7; 8 positions match TRBD1. CDR1 and CDR2 from the germline V gene are SGHVS and FNYEAQ. V gave up 0 bases and J gave up 3 bases; unmatched junction bases: 4. The CDR3 has 15 residues.

The V gene is TRBV27, the J gene TRBJ2-7, with 8 positions matching TRBD2. This CDR3 has 16 residues. The junction had 12 bases not matched to a gene; V was cut back by 5 bases and J by 3 bases. CDR1 and CDR2 from the germline V gene are MNHEY and SMNVEV (reference sequence). CDR3 in DNA: TGTGCCAGCAGTCCCTCGGGGGGGCCTAAGCTCTACGAGCAGTACTTC. Amino acid sequence: CASSPSGGPKLYEQYF.

J is TRBJ1-6 and V is TRBV7-9, with no clear D. The CDR3 runs to 13 residues. Trimming cost V 1 base and J 10 bases, with 8 bases left between them. Germline CDR1 is SEHNR and CDR2 is FQNEAQ (reference sequence). The CDR3 region has the DNA TGTGCCAGCAGCTTAGTCGAGGAGTCACCCCTCCACTTT. It yields the protein CASSLVEESPLHF.

The genes are TRBV5-5 and TRBJ2-5; weak D call: TRBD2 (5 bases). Trimming stripped 0 bases from V and 5 bases from J, with 14 bases between. The length of the CDR3 is 15 residues. Germline CDR1 reads SGHKS; CDR2 reads YYEKEE (reference sequence). CDR3 in amino acids: CASSLDTGLLETQYF. The CDR3 bases are TGTGCCAGCAGCTTGGACACGGGATTGTTGGAGACCCAGTACTTC.